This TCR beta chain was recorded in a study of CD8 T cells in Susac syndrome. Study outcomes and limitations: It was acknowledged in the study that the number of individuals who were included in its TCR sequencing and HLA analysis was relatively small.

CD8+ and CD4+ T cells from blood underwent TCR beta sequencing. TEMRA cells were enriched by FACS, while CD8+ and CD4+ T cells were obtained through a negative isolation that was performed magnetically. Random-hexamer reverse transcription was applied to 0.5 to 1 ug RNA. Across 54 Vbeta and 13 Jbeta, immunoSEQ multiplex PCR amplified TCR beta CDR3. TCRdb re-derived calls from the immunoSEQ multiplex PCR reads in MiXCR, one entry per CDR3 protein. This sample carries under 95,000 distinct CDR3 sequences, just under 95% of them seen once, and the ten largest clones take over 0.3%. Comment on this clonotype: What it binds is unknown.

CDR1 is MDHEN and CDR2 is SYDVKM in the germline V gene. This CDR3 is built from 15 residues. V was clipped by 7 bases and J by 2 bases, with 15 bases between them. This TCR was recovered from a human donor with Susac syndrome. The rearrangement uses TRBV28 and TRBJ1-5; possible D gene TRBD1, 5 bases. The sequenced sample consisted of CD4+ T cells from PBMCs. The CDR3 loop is CASIGGNGGNQPQHF. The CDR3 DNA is TGTGCCAGCATCGGGGGGAACGGGGGCAATCAGCCCCAGCATTTT.